The 32 T cell receptor beta chains below come from one sample, sequenced in a study of T cell repertoires in cytomegalovirus infection. TCRdb re-called the reads through MiXCR, storing one row per CDR3 protein. The profile covers 680,000 or so distinct CDR3 sequences, with around a third appearing a single time and 15% to 20% taken by the ten largest. Their antigens remain unidentified. Sample: cultured PBMCs, taken from culture after CMV antigen stimulation. The receptors derive from a human donor in good health (CMV status not recorded). Some clones in this sample may be carry-over from other donors' samples.

J is TRBJ1-1 and V is TRBV11-2, with 7 bases fitting TRBD1. This CDR3 is 13 amino acids long. Germline CDR1 is SGHAT and CDR2 is FQNNGV. Unmatched junction bases numbered 7, after V lost 5 bases and J lost 7 bases. CDR3 nucleotides: TGTGCCAGCAGCGTCGACAGGGAAGGTGAAGCTTTCTTT. Protein sequence: CASSVDREGEAFF.

Concerning this clonotype: A much larger clone lies a single base off, so this may be a read error. The chain uses TRBV7-2 and TRBJ2-6, with D perhaps TRBD1 (5 bases). Germline CDR1 reads SGHTA; CDR2 reads FQGNSA. V lost 4 bases, J lost 6 bases, and 10 bases lay in between. The CDR3 loop spans 14 amino acids. DNA for the CDR3: TGTGCCAGCAGCTCAGGGTTAGAGGCCAACGTCCTGACTTTC. Its translation is CASSSGLEANVLTF. The entire variable domain, with the rest obtained from reference TRBV7-2 and TRBJ2-6, is as follows: GAGVSQSPSNKVTEKGKDVELRCDPISGHTALYWYRQSLGQGLEFLIYFQGNSAPDKSGLPSDRFSAERTGGSVSTLTIQRTQQEDSAVYLCASSSGLEANVLTFGAGSRLTVL.

This clonotype was found a few times. J is TRBJ2-5 and V is TRBV6-6; the match to TRBD2 covers 15 bases. Germline V CDR1 and CDR2: MNHNY, SVGAGI (reference sequence). With 6 bases clipped from V and 2 bases from J, the junction kept 1 base outside the gene matches. This CDR3 comprises 15 residues. The DNA for the CDR3 is TGTGCCAGCAGCGGACTAGCGGGGGGGCAAGAGACCCAGTACTTC. This encodes CASSGLAGGQETQYF.

The V call is TRBV7-2, the J call TRBJ2-5, with D possibly matching TRBD1 (6 bases). The CDR3 extends over 16 amino acids. Germline CDR1 SGHTA, CDR2 FQGNSA. V was clipped by 4 bases and J by 4 bases, with 19 bases between them. Here the CDR3 reads CASSWRNTGYGETQYF. The CDR3 coding sequence is TGTGCCAGCAGCTGGCGGAACACAGGGTACGGAGAGACCCAGTACTTC.

This clonotype was detected ten times or more. At one boundary the junction diverges from the germline segment, which might be a read error. The chain uses TRBV7-2 and TRBJ1-2; the match to TRBD1 covers 7 bases. The CDR3 loop spans 13 amino acids. CDR1 and CDR2 (germline): SGHTA, FQGNSA. This CDR3 is CSSSPGTAYGYTF. In DNA, the CDR3 is TGTTCCAGCAGCCCGGGGACAGCCTATGGCTACACCTTC.

The J gene is TRBJ2-7, the V gene TRBV29-1, with TRBD2 matching over 9 bases. In germline, CDR1 is SQVTM, CDR2 ANQGSEA. The CDR3 has 13 residues. The J segment lost 5 bases and the V segment lost 8 bases, leaving 10 bases of the junction unmatched. DNA for the CDR3: TGCAGCTGCATGGCGGGGGGGGGACACGAGCAGTACTTC. Its protein product is CSCMAGGGHEQYF.

This clonotype was seen only a few times. The V and J genes are TRBV10-2 and TRBJ2-4, with TRBD2 as a possible D gene (6 bases). The CDR3 sequence is 14 residues long. V was clipped by 2 bases and J by 7 bases, with 12 bases between them. Looked up from germline, CDR1 is WSHSY and CDR2 is SAAADI. The CDR3 is CASSETSIGNIQYF. CDR3 nucleotide sequence: TGCGCCAGCAGTGAGACTAGCATAGGGAACATTCAGTACTTC.

This clonotype was observed a handful of times. The chain is built from TRBV12-3 or TRBV12-4 and TRBJ2-7; D may be TRBD1 (8 bases). V dropped 3 bases and J dropped 9 bases, with 15 bases sitting between them. This CDR3 is built from 13 residues. The CDR3 loop is CASSFPDREGQYF. CDR3 in DNA: TGTGCCAGCAGTTTCCCGGACAGGGAGGGGCAGTACTTC.

This clonotype was observed a handful of times. The chain employs TRBV12-3 or TRBV12-4 and TRBJ1-2; D may be TRBD1 (6 bases). The ends were cut back, 5 bases at V and 4 bases at J, with 11 bases in the middle. The CDR3 runs 13 residues. CDR3 amino acids: CASSHRDPYGYTF. CDR3 DNA: TGTGCCAGCAGTCACAGGGATCCCTATGGCTACACCTTC.

This sequence joins TRBV7-9 and TRBJ1-2; D is unclear. Per germline, CDR1 SEHNR and CDR2 FQNEAQ (reference sequence). The V end lost 0 bases, the J end lost 4 bases, and 15 bases lay between the germline ends. CDR3 length: 16 residues. The CDR3 spells CASSLAHPSPPYGYTF. CDR3 in DNA: TGTGCCAGCAGCTTAGCCCATCCAAGCCCCCCCTATGGCTACACCTTC.

The chain recombines TRBV19 with TRBJ2-4; D unclear. This CDR3 has 16 residues. Germline V gives CDR1 LNHDA, CDR2 SQIVND (reference sequence). V was shortened by 5 bases and J by 2 bases, with 16 bases between the two germline ends. CDR3 in amino acids: CASSQESSLTKNIQYF. The DNA for the CDR3 is TGTGCCAGTAGTCAAGAAAGCAGTCTAACCAAAAACATTCAGTACTTC.

The sample holds a few counts of this clonotype. The rearrangement joins TRBV6-1 to TRBJ2-3, with 10 bases matching TRBD2. The trim removed 4 bases at V and 2 bases at J, leaving 9 bases unmatched. Per the germline V gene, CDR1 is MNHNS and CDR2 is SASEGT. This CDR3 has 17 amino acids. The CDR3 loop is CASSGLSGGLSTDTQYF. In DNA form, the CDR3 reads TGTGCCAGCAGTGGTCTTAGCGGGGGGCTCTCCACAGATACGCAGTATTTT.

V and J are TRBV12-3 or TRBV12-4 and TRBJ2-1, with 12 bases aligning to TRBD2. The CDR3 consists of 12 residues. V shed 6 bases, J shed 16 bases, and the junction held 7 bases outside the gene matches. CDR3 residues: CASSPGLAGLFF. The CDR3 nucleotides read TGTGCCAGCAGCCCGGGACTAGCGGGCCTCTTCTTC.

The V gene is TRBV19, the J gene TRBJ2-2; 9 nucleotides match TRBD2. Germline CDR1 and CDR2: LNHDA and SQIVND (reference sequence). The CDR3 runs to 14 residues. The ends lost 6 bases at V and 10 bases at J; junction bases unmatched: 9. CDR3 nucleotide sequence: TGTGCCAGTAGCCAGACTAGCGGCAGACCGGAGCTGTTTTTT. Its protein is CASSQTSGRPELFF.

This clonotype was seen many times. The chain is built from TRBV7-6 and TRBJ2-3, with D unclear. In germline, CDR1 is SGHVS, CDR2 FNYEAQ. V lost 4 bases and J lost 2, with 10 bases in between. CDR3 length: 14 amino acids. The CDR3 is CASSSTHSTDTQYF. The CDR3 region has the DNA TGTGCCAGCAGCTCGACACACTCCACAGATACGCAGTATTTT.

This clonotype appeared a few times. The V call is TRBV7-6, the J call TRBJ2-4; D not resolved. Germline values: CDR1 SGHVS, CDR2 FNYEAQ. This CDR3 comprises 13 residues. In DNA form, the CDR3 reads TGTGCGGGTAGTGAAGAGGCCAAAAACATTCAGTACTTC. Translation: CAGSEEAKNIQYF.

V is TRBV7-6 and J is TRBJ2-7; D possibly corresponds to TRBD2 (5 bases). Trimming pared 7 bases from V and 4 bases from J, leaving 20 bases between. The CDR3 has 15 residues. CDR1 and CDR2 (germline): SGHVS, FNYEAQ. The CDR3 loop is CASTDQPGIVYEQYF. DNA of the CDR3: TGTGCCAGCACCGACCAACCCGGGATCGTATACGAGCAGTACTTC.

This clonotype was recorded a few times. The chain carries TRBV6-1 and TRBJ1-1; D unclear. Trimming removed 0 bases at V and 5 bases at J, with 13 bases between. Germline CDR1 MNHNS, CDR2 SASEGT. CDR3 length: 15 amino acids. The CDR3 is CASSEALLVWTEAFF. Here the CDR3 DNA reads TGTGCCAGCAGTGAAGCGCTGTTAGTCTGGACTGAAGCTTTCTTT.

The J gene is TRBJ2-7, the V gene TRBV20-1, with 9 nucleotides matching TRBD2. The CDR3 consists of 15 residues. Germline V gene lookup returns CDR1 DFQATT and CDR2 SNEGSKA (reference sequence). With 2 bases clipped from V and 3 bases from J, the junction kept 8 bases outside the gene matches. The CDR3 spells CSARPIAGVRYEQYF. Here the CDR3 DNA reads TGCAGTGCTAGACCTATAGCGGGGGTGCGCTACGAGCAGTACTTC.

CDR3 sequence (DNA): TGTGCCAGCACAGTACTAGCGGGGCCCAATGAGCAGTTCTTC. This gives the protein CASTVLAGPNEQFF. The chain employs TRBV2 and TRBJ2-1; TRBD2 agrees at 10 bases. This CDR3 has 14 residues. V lost 7 bases and J lost 6; bases outside the gene matches: 6. Germline V gene lookup returns CDR1 SNHLY and CDR2 FYNNEI.

V usage is TRBV11-2 and J usage is TRBJ2-5; 8 positions agree with TRBD2. The CDR3 is 14 residues long. The junction had 7 bases not matched to a gene; V was cut back by 6 bases and J by 4 bases. Germline lookup yields CDR1 SGHAT and CDR2 FQNNGV. In DNA form, the CDR3 reads TGTGCCAGCAGGCTCAGCGGGAGAGGAGAGACCCAGTACTTC. Translating gives CASRLSGRGETQYF.

The rearrangement uses TRBV10-3 and TRBJ2-3; weak D call: TRBD2 (6 bases). This CDR3 comprises 12 residues. Between the trimmed V and J ends, which lost 6 bases and 5 bases, there was a span of 9 bases. Looked up from germline, CDR1 is ENHRY and CDR2 is SYGVKD. Written as DNA, the CDR3 is TGTGCCATCAGAGGGGAGGTAGATACGCAGTATTTT. Translating it yields CAIRGEVDTQYF.

The genes are TRBV6-6 and TRBJ1-1; unclear D gene. Trimming shortened V by 2 bases and J by 10 bases, and 8 bases separated the two germline ends. The CDR3 consists of 11 residues. Germline V gene data show CDR1 as MNHNY and CDR2 as SVGAGI (reference sequence). The CDR3 nucleotides are TGTGCCAGCAGTTACACCGGAGTAGCTTTCTTT. Amino acids: CASSYTGVAFF.

The gene calls are TRBV6-5 and TRBJ1-1; D gene unclear. Trimming removed 6 bases at V and 5 bases at J, with 16 bases between. The CDR3 has 14 amino acids. The germline gives CDR1 MNHEY, CDR2 SVGAGI. The CDR3 loop is CASRSTAGGTEAFF. CDR3 DNA: TGTGCCAGCAGATCCACTGCGGGTGGGACTGAAGCTTTCTTT.

At least ten counts were recorded for this clonotype. The CDR3 here is CASSSGQGARWNQPQHF. CDR3 DNA: TGTGCCAGCAGTTCGGGACAGGGGGCACGGTGGAATCAGCCCCAGCATTTT. This chain links TRBV7-9 with TRBJ1-5, with 12 positions matching TRBD1. Germline V gene data show CDR1 as SEHNR and CDR2 as FQNEAQ (reference sequence). This CDR3 is built from 17 residues. V was clipped by 6 bases and J by 4 bases; unmatched bases: 10. Complete variable domain (other parts from reference TRBV7-9 and TRBJ1-5): DTGVSQNPRHKITKRGQNVTFRCDPISEHNRLYWYRQTLGQGPEFLTYFQNEAQLEKSRLLSDRFSAERPKGSFSTLEIQRTEQGDSAMYLCASSSGQGARWNQPQHFGDGTRLSIL.

The V and J genes are TRBV7-6 and TRBJ2-1; 7 bases line up with TRBD2. The ends lost 5 bases at V and 8 bases at J; junction bases unmatched: 15. The germline gives CDR1 SGHVS, CDR2 FNYEAQ. The CDR3 consists of 16 residues. This CDR3 reads CASSTLGLADSHEQFF. CDR3 in DNA: TGTGCCAGCAGCACCCTAGGTCTAGCGGATTCGCATGAGCAGTTCTTC.

The genes are TRBV19 and TRBJ2-1; D might be TRBD1 (6 bases). This CDR3 is built from 15 residues. Per germline, CDR1 LNHDA and CDR2 SQIVND (reference sequence). V lost 7 bases to trimming and J lost 2 bases, with 15 bases between them. CDR3 amino acids: CASNRGGAPYNEQFF. The DNA of the CDR3 is TGTGCCAGTAATCGAGGGGGAGCCCCCTACAATGAGCAGTTCTTC.

The rearrangement links TRBV5-1 to TRBJ1-2, with D possibly TRBD1 on 5 matching bases. The CDR3 runs 13 residues. Germline values: CDR1 SGHRS, CDR2 YFSETQ. Trimming took off 0 bases at V and 7 bases at J, with 10 bases between the two ends. In DNA form, the CDR3 reads TGCGCCAGCAGCTTGGAAAGCAGGGCTGGCTACACCTTC. Translated: CASSLESRAGYTF.

The chain has TRBV6-1 and TRBJ2-7; possible D gene TRBD1, 6 bases. Trimming took off 1 base at V and 3 bases at J, with 7 bases between the two ends. This CDR3 is built from 13 residues. Germline V gene sequence: CDR1 MNHNS, CDR2 SASEGT. CDR3 in amino acids: CASSEVRGYEQYF. The CDR3 DNA sequence: TGTGCCAGCAGTGAAGTCAGGGGCTACGAGCAGTACTTC.

This chain joins TRBV12-3 or TRBV12-4 and TRBJ1-1; no clear D. Trimming removed 2 bases from V and 5 bases from J, with 12 bases in between. This CDR3 contains 14 residues. The CDR3 DNA reads as TGTGCCAGCAGTTTAAATTTGGGCTGGACTGAAGCTTTCTTT. Translated, it gives CASSLNLGWTEAFF.

The chain joins TRBV2 to TRBJ2-4; D gene ambiguous. The CDR3 extends over 14 amino acids. Germline CDR1 and CDR2: SNHLY and FYNNEI. Trimming cost V 1 base and J 3 bases, with 7 bases left between them. CDR3 nucleotide sequence: TGTGCCAGCAGTGAAGAGTGGGGCAAAAACATTCAGTACTTC. This codes for CASSEEWGKNIQYF.

The rearrangement uses TRBV7-8 and TRBJ2-1; no firm D call. Germline V gives CDR1 SGHVS, CDR2 FQNEAQ. V was shortened by 5 bases and J by 0 bases, with 14 bases between the two germline ends. The CDR3 contains 16 residues. In nucleotides, the CDR3 is TGTGCCAGCAGCCAGCGTTGGGGAAGCTCCTACAATGAGCAGTTCTTC. Its protein is CASSQRWGSSYNEQFF.